This TCR beta chain came from a study of T cell repertoires in cytomegalovirus infection. Overall study: Well-studied HLA-B-restricted epitopes and recently identified HLA-C-restricted epitopes of CMV were both used in the study. Matching HLA type and CMV infection were both indicated by public TCR beta signatures. Study-level findings and limits: It was HLA-C-restricted CMV-specific TCR beta clonotypes that dominated the response ex vivo. Individuals carrying CMV plus the relevant HLA were identified by cumulative frequency of public TCR beta families.

The CDR3 extends over 16 amino acids. The germline V and J ends were trimmed by 5 bases and 8 bases, with 21 bases remaining between them. CDR1 and CDR2 (germline): LGHNA, YNFKEQ. TCRdb re-called the reads with MiXCR, one entry per CDR3 protein. The sample shows around 230,000 distinct CDR3 sequences, around 40% of them seen only once. This clonotype occurred a few times. As yet, its antigen is unknown. The material sequenced was CD8+ T cells from cultured PBMCs, taken from culture after CMV antigen stimulation. The clonotype originates from a human donor in good health (CMV status not recorded). Some clones in this sample may be carry-over from other donors' samples. The J gene is TRBJ1-4, the V gene TRBV4-2, with D perhaps matching TRBD1 (6 bases). The CDR3 protein is CASSARTGGAREKLFF. The CDR3 DNA reads as TGTGCCAGCAGCGCCCGAACCGGGGGGGCTCGGGAAAAACTGTTTTTT.